The T cell receptor (beta chain) described here comes from a study of blood T cell repertoires in COVID-19. Study overall: There were acute and convalescent COVID-19 samples, and they came from the United States, Italy and Spain.

Trimming stripped 0 bases from V and 7 bases from J, with 19 bases between. The CDR3 is made up of 16 amino acids. The germline V gene encodes CDR1 SGHRS and CDR2 YFSETQ. Method: immunoSEQ multiplex PCR; TCRdb's copy keeps in-frame clones and lacks some. The sample includes some 330,000 clones, 75% to 90% of them seen just once. The chain employs TRBV5-1 and TRBJ1-2; D perhaps matches TRBD1 (6 bases). The sequence derives from a woman between 50 and 59 years old who had recovered from COVID-19. The material sequenced was PBMCs or T cells enriched from blood (not recorded which). This CDR3 is CASSLADSQGKGGYTF. The DNA for the CDR3 is TGCGCCAGCAGCTTGGCAGATAGTCAGGGGAAGGGTGGCTACACCTTC.